These T cell receptor beta chains were read from a single sample in a study of response to subunit inactivated influenza vaccine. TCRdb itself ran the RT-PCR reads through MiXCR, one entry per CDR3 protein. The repertoire holds around 790,000 distinct CDR3 sequences, with around 21% as singletons. The sequencing used PBMCs from blood, collected less than 6 days after vaccination. These receptors originate from a man between 45 and 60 years old who received an inactivated influenza vaccine. Both conserved end residues are part of each CDR3. D genes are given only for firm matches.

V	J	D	CDR3
TRBV5-1	TRBJ1-3	-	CASSLAGERGISGNTIYF
TRBV7-2	TRBJ1-1	-	CASSLVGGSNTEAFF
TRBV7-8	TRBJ2-7	-	CASSQGRASSYEQYF
TRBV6-2/TRBV6-3	TRBJ2-3	TRBD2	CASSFKKRGTSGSFNDTQYF
TRBV20-1	TRBJ1-1	-	CSPAKEDTEAFF
TRBV29-1	TRBJ2-1	TRBD2	CSAHSGRLNEQFF
TRBV20-1	TRBJ1-2	TRBD1	CSARVPAGGNYGYTF
TRBV6-1	TRBJ1-2	-	CASRDGTDTF
TRBV5-6	TRBJ2-3	-	CASSLWGQGQYF
TRBV27	TRBJ2-6	-	CASSQGVFSSGANVLTF
TRBV7-8	TRBJ1-2	-	CASSSAVGDGYTF
TRBV18	TRBJ2-6	-	CASSPPNRLASGANVLTF
TRBV7-2	TRBJ2-7	TRBD1	CASSARTGGNYEQYF
TRBV5-8	TRBJ1-2	-	CASSLRPGGYGYTF
TRBV7-2	TRBJ1-6	-	CASSKQANNSPLHF
TRBV5-5	TRBJ2-7	-	CASSLAQGPGRWSEQYF
TRBV12-3/TRBV12-4	TRBJ2-3	TRBD2	CASSSSGALADTQYF
TRBV4-3	TRBJ2-7	-	CASSQDWDSPYEQYF
TRBV4-3	TRBJ2-3	-	CASSQEPGTDTQYF
TRBV4-2	TRBJ1-3	-	CASSQETPDRGNTIYF
TRBV20-1	TRBJ1-5	-	CSASSEVGQPQHF
TRBV7-9	TRBJ2-5	TRBD1	CASSRATGAETQYF
TRBV20-1	TRBJ2-7	TRBD2	CSASLAGTSYYEQYF
TRBV5-1	TRBJ2-3	-	CASSLATGTDTQYF
TRBV6-5	TRBJ2-5	TRBD2	CASSFRPGGEETQYF
TRBV29-1	TRBJ2-2	-	CSVGRPNTGELFF
TRBV12-3/TRBV12-4	TRBJ2-1	-	CASSLGFSGGSESALSYNEQFF